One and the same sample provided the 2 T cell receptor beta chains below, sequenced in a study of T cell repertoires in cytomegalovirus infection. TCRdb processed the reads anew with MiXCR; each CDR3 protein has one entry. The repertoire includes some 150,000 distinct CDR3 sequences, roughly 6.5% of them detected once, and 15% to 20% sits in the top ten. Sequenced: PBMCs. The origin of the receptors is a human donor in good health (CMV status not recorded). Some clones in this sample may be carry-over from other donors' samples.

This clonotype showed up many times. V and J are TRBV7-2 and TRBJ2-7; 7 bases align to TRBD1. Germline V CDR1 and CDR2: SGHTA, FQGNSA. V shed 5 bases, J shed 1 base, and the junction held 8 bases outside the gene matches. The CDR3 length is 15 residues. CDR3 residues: CASSDRTGDSYEQYF. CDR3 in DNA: TGTGCCAGCAGCGACCGCACAGGGGATTCCTACGAGCAGTACTTC.

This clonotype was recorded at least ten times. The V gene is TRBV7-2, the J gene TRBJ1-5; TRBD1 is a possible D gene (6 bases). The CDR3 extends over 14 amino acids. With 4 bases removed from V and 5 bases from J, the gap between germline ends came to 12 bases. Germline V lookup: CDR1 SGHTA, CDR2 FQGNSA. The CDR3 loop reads CASSSRGKDQPQHF. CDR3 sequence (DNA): TGTGCCAGCAGCTCAAGGGGGAAGGATCAGCCCCAGCATTTT.